This T cell receptor beta chain came from a study of blood T cell repertoires in COVID-19. In the study overall: The samples span acute and convalescent COVID-19 from the United States, Italy and Spain. Sample material is recorded as cDNA or gDNA derived from T cells, B-cell-depleted T cells, or PBMCs.

In the original workflow: Amplification of reference gene primers provided the estimated nucleated cell counts. Repertoires were generated with immunoSEQ multiplex PCR, while TCRdb's copy carries only in-frame clones and drops some. V, J and clone size derive from that table, while D and trimming were established from the DNA sequence. Among about 47,000 clones listed, 69% were seen once. This clone appeared a single time. The CDR3 totals 15 residues. V was trimmed by 3 bases and J by 5 bases, leaving 14 bases between them. Germline CDR1 reads SEHNR; CDR2 reads FQNEAQ (reference sequence). Sequenced input: peripheral blood. V usage is TRBV7-9 and J usage is TRBJ1-5; D is perhaps TRBD1 (5 bases). The clonotype comes from a man at least 80 years old with acute or convalescent COVID-19. In nucleotides, the CDR3 is TGTGCCAGCAGCTTGGGCGGGGGTGGTTATCAGCCCCAGCATTTT. It specifies CASSLGGGGYQPQHF. The whole variable domain, filled in from reference TRBV7-9 and TRBJ1-5, reads DTGVSQNPRHKITKRGQNVTFRCDPISEHNRLYWYRQTLGQGPEFLTYFQNEAQLEKSRLLSDRFSAERPKGSFSTLEIQRTEQGDSAMYLCASSLGGGGYQPQHFGDGTRLSIL.